These T cell receptor beta chains were read from a single sample in a study of blood T cell repertoires in COVID-19. TCRdb's table, derived via immunoSEQ multiplex PCR, lists solely in-frame clones and lacks some. Of approximately 200,000 clones in the sample, around 85% were seen once. The material sequenced was PBMCs or T cells enriched from blood (not recorded which). These receptors came from a woman aged 30 to 39 who had recovered from COVID-19. Both conserved end residues are part of each CDR3.

j_call v_call cdr3_length cdr3_aa
TRBJ1-3 TRBV2 16 CASSDRGLRSGNTIYF
TRBJ2-1 TRBV28 15 CASTTGGALYNEQFF
TRBJ2-7 TRBV7-3 15 CASSQQPGGVYEQYF
TRBJ1-4 TRBV25-1 15 CASSVTGTGDEKLFF
TRBJ1-1 TRBV7-2 15 CASTPSTGQNTEAFF
TRBJ2-3 TRBV9 17 CASSPSILAGSTDTQYF
TRBJ1-3 TRBV28 17 CASSFGQGAIAGNTIYF
TRBJ2-1 TRBV7-6 13 CASSLNGGGEQFF
TRBJ2-3 TRBV25-1 13 CASSEFFIDTQYF
TRBJ1-5 TRBV5-5 15 CASSLEGSANQPQHF
TRBJ1-6 TRBV3-1/TRBV3-2 13 CATGQGVNSPLHF
TRBJ2-3 TRBV27 14 CASSFIGEVDTQYF
TRBJ2-3 TRBV6-1 15 CASSEGTLTPDTQYF
TRBJ2-1 TRBV5-1 16 CASSSAGVRLFSEQFF
TRBJ1-1 TRBV27 13 CASTGQGDTEAFF
TRBJ1-5 TRBV28 15 CASSFSQANNQPQHF
TRBJ2-1 TRBV7-3 16 CASSPQLAGDWNEQFF
TRBJ2-5 TRBV19 15 CASSIDQGRRETQYF
TRBJ1-6 TRBV19 15 CASSMVAGLDSPLHF
TRBJ1-1 TRBV12-5 15 CASGAGGRADTEAFF
TRBJ1-1 TRBV10-1 15 CASSEYKGVNTEAFF
TRBJ2-1 TRBV19 16 CASTVLATSSYNEQFF
TRBJ2-3 TRBV7-2 13 CASSIFRQDTQYF
TRBJ1-1 TRBV10-2 12 CASSGPRTEAFF
TRBJ1-4 TRBV18 15 CASSPTDRGGEKLFF
TRBJ2-3 TRBV27 15 CARPRTGSSTDTQYF
TRBJ1-1 TRBV12-5 16 CASATGQGAPDTEAFF
TRBJ2-3 TRBV10-3 14 CAIRPRQGQDTQYF
TRBJ2-7 TRBV27 10 CASGTYEQYF
TRBJ2-2 TRBV2 14 CASRLAGETGELFF
TRBJ2-1 TRBV7-2 15 CASSLGLAMGNEQFF
TRBJ2-2 TRBV2 12 CARGTGSGELFF
TRBJ1-1 TRBV28 14 CASSSSGQNTEAFF
TRBJ1-6 TRBV15 15 CATSIGSLSNSPLHF
TRBJ1-1 TRBV27 12 CASGYSGLAAFF
TRBJ1-1 TRBV5-1 15 CASSLITGGRTEAFF
TRBJ1-3 TRBV5-1 18 CASSLEYRRGPSGNTIYF
TRBJ2-1 TRBV5-1 15 CASSPGQGSYNEQFF
TRBJ2-1 TRBV5-4 13 CASSSTSAHEQFF
TRBJ1-2 TRBV7-8 12 CASSPTGLGYTF
TRBJ2-7 TRBV7-9 17 CASSSGLLASMFDEQYF